Listed below are T cell receptor beta chains from one sample, sequenced in a study of early stage breast cancer tumors. TCRdb's copy holds only in-frame clones and misses some; the assay was immunoSEQ multiplex PCR. The table lists 70,000 or so clones, more than 70% of them singletons. The specimen was blood. These TCRs come from a person aged 35-55 years with breast cancer. Each CDR3 is given with its conserved first and last residue. D genes are given only for firm matches. The size field is filled for only some rows; it gives once, few, many or a size class.

-	-	TRBV6-1	TRBJ2-3	TGTGCCGTCTCCGATGGGGGTGTGACAGATACGCAGTATTTT	CAVSDGGVTDTQYF
-	-	TRBV7-3	TRBJ2-3	TGTGCCAGCAGCGCCTCGGGATATAAAAGCACAGATACGCAGTATTTT	CASSASGYKSTDTQYF
-	TRBD2	TRBV29-1	TRBJ2-5	TGCAGCGTTGGGAGACTAGCCCAAACGGGGGAGACCCAGTACTTC	CSVGRLAQTGETQYF
-	-	TRBV28	TRBJ1-2	TGTGCCAGCAGTTTATTAGTAGGGCAGGGGAATGGCTACACCTTC	CASSLLVGQGNGYTF
-	TRBD2	TRBV18	TRBJ2-1	TGTGCCAGCTCACCGGTAGTAGCGGGAGGTAATGAGCAGTTCTTC	CASSPVVAGGNEQFF
-	-	TRBV5-1	TRBJ1-1	TGCGCCAGCAGCCCCTTTTCCTCGCTAACCCCTGAAGCTTTCTTT	CASSPFSSLTPEAFF
few	-	TRBV28	TRBJ1-5	TGTGCCAGCAGTTCAGGTTTCAATCAGCCCCAGCATTTT	CASSSGFNQPQHF
-	-	TRBV7-3	TRBJ2-7	TGTGCCAGCAGCTTAATAGGGGGCGAGCAGTACTTC	CASSLIGGEQYF
-	-	TRBV6-1	TRBJ1-4	TGTGCCAGCAGTGAAGGCCTTTCGGGGGGCCACGAAAAACTGTTTTTT	CASSEGLSGGHEKLFF
few	-	TRBV29-1	TRBJ1-5	TGCAGCGTGCTGTTCAGGGCGGGCCAGCCCCAGCATTTT	CSVLFRAGQPQHF
-	-	TRBV28	TRBJ2-3	TGTGCCAGCAGTTTAGGGGTCGGGCGTAGCACAGATACGCAGTATTTT	CASSLGVGRSTDTQYF
-	-	TRBV6-5	TRBJ2-5	TGTGCCAGCAGTTACTCGGCGGCTAAAGAGACCCAGTACTTC	CASSYSAAKETQYF
-	-	TRBV4-1	TRBJ2-2	TGCGCCAGCAGCCAAGAGGCGAGCGCGGCGAACACCGGGGAGCTGTTTTTT	CASSQEASAANTGELFF